Sequencing of this T cell receptor beta chain was carried out in a study of T-cell reconstitution after alpha-beta-depleted transplantation in children. Study observations and caveats: Once a year had passed after transplant, T-cell counts and diversity came mostly from newly produced T cells.

Unique molecular identifiers were incorporated during preparation of the TCRbeta library. TCRdb used MiXCR to reprocess the PCR reads, holding one entry per CDR3 protein. The table records about 460,000 distinct CDR3 sequences, about 10% of them present only once. The CDR3 covers 16 residues. Germline V gene lookup returns CDR1 SEHNR and CDR2 FQNEAQ (reference sequence). V was clipped by 2 bases and J by 0 bases, with 10 bases between them. This clonotype showed up just a few times. Antigen unknown. The chain recombines TRBV7-9 with TRBJ1-4, with no clear D. Sequencing was performed on PBMCs, mostly from graft donor cells, taken 180 days after TCRalphabeta/CD19-depleted stem cell transplant. The source of this sequence is a female patient aged 2-9 years who had a stem cell transplant for aplastic anemia, so the T cells may come from the graft donor. The CDR3: CASSLWSFATNEKLFF. For the CDR3, the DNA is TGTGCCAGCAGCTTATGGAGCTTTGCAACTAATGAAAAACTGTTTTTT.